This T cell receptor (beta chain) was recorded in a study of T-cell memory formation after mild COVID-19. At the level of the study: Largely, the TCR clusters proved donor specific.

This clonotype has just a few counts. Its antigen is undetermined. TCRdb re-called the 5' RACE reads with MiXCR, one entry per CDR3 protein. The sample lists approximately 300,000 distinct CDR3 sequences, about 15% occurring once. Germline CDR1 is SGHRS and CDR2 is YFSETQ. The V gene lost 4 bases and the J gene lost 4 bases, with 17 bases spanning the gap. The CDR3 spans 15 residues. Study-wide points: CM and EM subsets held most contracting CD4+ clones; EMRA held CD8+ ones. Pre-infection memory already had some responding clones, implying cross-reactive memory joined.

V gene TRBV5-1 combines with J gene TRBJ1-2; D not resolved. The TCR comes from a young man who had mild COVID-19 (a few samples of this study predate the infection). Cell type and time point are not known. The sequenced material came from PBMCs or a T cell subset sorted from them (not recorded which). The CDR3 sequence is CASSLAPTDVYGYTF. The CDR3 DNA reads TGCGCCAGCAGCCTAGCCCCCACGGACGTCTATGGCTACACCTTC.